Listed below are T cell receptor beta chains from one sample, sequenced in a study of PD-1 blockade in classical Hodgkin lymphoma. The protocol was immunoSEQ multiplex PCR, while the TCRdb copy is restricted to in-frame clones and leaves out a portion. The sample has roughly 20,000 clones; 80% are singletons. The material sequenced was peripheral blood mononuclear cells (PBMCs), taken before the fourth cycle of nivolumab. The receptors come from a human donor with classical Hodgkin lymphoma. Both conserved end residues are part of each CDR3. D genes are given only for firm matches. The size of a clone is reported for some rows only, either as once, few or many, or as a class for expanded clones.

CDR3 DNA	CDR3 protein	V gene	D gene	clone size	J gene
TGTGCCAGCAGTTTATCGTCAGACGACCAAGAGACCCAGTACTTC	CASSLSSDDQETQYF	TRBV28	NA	NA	TRBJ2-5
TGTGCCACTCGACGGCAGGGTGTGGGGAACAATGAGCAGTTCTTC	CATRRQGVGNNEQFF	TRBV5-4	NA	NA	TRBJ2-1
TGTGCCAGCAGGGAAAGCGGGGGACAGGGGGGTCCCGGGGAGCTGTTTTTT	CASRESGGQGGPGELFF	TRBV6-1	TRBD1	NA	TRBJ2-2
TGTGCCAGCGCCCGACAGGGGGCCGGATACGAGCAGTACTTC	CASARQGAGYEQYF	TRBV27	TRBD1	NA	TRBJ2-7
TGCAGCGTTGAGAGGGGAGGCACTGAAGCTTTCTTT	CSVERGGTEAFF	TRBV29-1	NA	NA	TRBJ1-1
TGTGCCAGCGGACAGGGGAGTCGCACCGGGGAGCTGTTTTTT	CASGQGSRTGELFF	TRBV2	TRBD1	NA	TRBJ2-2
TGTGCCAGCAGTTTTACCTGGGGGCCGGAAAAACTGTTTTTT	CASSFTWGPEKLFF	TRBV27	NA	NA	TRBJ1-4
TGTGCCAGCAGCTTCCTAGCGGGAGGGGGGAAAGAGACCCAGTACTTC	CASSFLAGGGKETQYF	TRBV7-9	TRBD2	NA	TRBJ2-5
TGTGCCAGCAGTTTAGCGGGGCTCGTTGGGGCCAACGTCCTGACTTTC	CASSLAGLVGANVLTF	TRBV27	NA	few	TRBJ2-6
TGTGCCAGCAGCGCCCAATATTTTGGGACAGGGGGCAATGGCTACACCTTC	CASSAQYFGTGGNGYTF	TRBV9	TRBD1	few	TRBJ1-2
TGTGCCAGCAGTCCCTACGGGGGCGCGGATGGCTACACCTTC	CASSPYGGADGYTF	TRBV27	NA	few	TRBJ1-2
TGTGCCAGCAGTGAGGGAAGGGGAGCCTACGAGCAGTACTTC	CASSEGRGAYEQYF	TRBV2	NA	NA	TRBJ2-7
TGTGCCAGCAGCTTAGCGGAGACAGGGTTGAACACTGAAGCTTTCTTT	CASSLAETGLNTEAFF	TRBV7-6	TRBD1	NA	TRBJ1-1
TGTGCCAGCAGCTTAACATTGAACACCGGGGAGCTGTTTTTT	CASSLTLNTGELFF	TRBV7-3	NA	NA	TRBJ2-2
TGTGCCAGCTCAATCCAGGGAAACAACGAGCAGTACTTC	CASSIQGNNEQYF	TRBV18	NA	NA	TRBJ2-7
TGTGCCAGCAGGGGGGGACCAACTCGATCCTACAATGAGCAGTTCTTC	CASRGGPTRSYNEQFF	TRBV5-4	NA	NA	TRBJ2-1
TGCGCCAGCAGCCCCGGTGGACAGGGGGCCGTAGGCTACACCTTC	CASSPGGQGAVGYTF	TRBV5-1	TRBD1	NA	TRBJ1-2
TGCAGCGTTGGGGGAAGGACCTCCCTCTACGAGCAGTACTTC	CSVGGRTSLYEQYF	TRBV29-1	NA	NA	TRBJ2-7
TGTGCCAGCAGCTCCACAGAAAAACTGTTTTTT	CASSSTEKLFF	TRBV7-9	NA	NA	TRBJ1-4
TGTGCCAGCAGCCAAGAGGTAACGGCGTTAGGCAGGATGAACTCTGGAAACACCATATATTTT	CASSQEVTALGRMNSGNTIYF	TRBV4-2	NA	NA	TRBJ1-3
TGTGCCAGCAGCTTAAGTCAAACAGGGGGAAACACCATATATTTT	CASSLSQTGGNTIYF	TRBV7-9	NA	few	TRBJ1-3
TGTGCCAGCAGTGAAGTGCCAGACAATGAGCAGTTCTTC	CASSEVPDNEQFF	TRBV6-1	NA	NA	TRBJ2-1
TGTGCCAGCCCAACGGGACAGGACTACAATGAGCAGTTCTTC	CASPTGQDYNEQFF	TRBV7-9	TRBD1	NA	TRBJ2-1
TGTGCCAGTAGTAACCAGGGGGCGGGTCAGCCCCAGCATTTT	CASSNQGAGQPQHF	TRBV19	TRBD1	NA	TRBJ1-5
TGTGCCAGTAGTATATGGCCGAGGTCCTCCAAAGTGAACACTGAAGCTTTCTTT	CASSIWPRSSKVNTEAFF	TRBV19	NA	NA	TRBJ1-1
TGTGCCATCACCCAATCCCCGAGGGGGACAGATACGCAGTATTTT	CAITQSPRGTDTQYF	TRBV10-3	NA	NA	TRBJ2-3
TGTGCCAGCAGTATATGGGTCAAAAACATTCAGTACTTC	CASSIWVKNIQYF	TRBV28	NA	NA	TRBJ2-4
TGTGCCAGCAGTGCGATAGGCTACGAGCAGTACTTC	CASSAIGYEQYF	TRBV27	NA	NA	TRBJ2-7
TGTGCCAGCAGCACACGACAGGGGGGTCAGCGGGAGCAGTACTTC	CASSTRQGGQREQYF	TRBV7-2	TRBD1	once	TRBJ2-7
TGCAGCGTTATAACAGGGTGGGATCAGCCCCAGCATTTT	CSVITGWDQPQHF	TRBV29-1	NA	NA	TRBJ1-5
TGTGCCAGCAGCCCCTCCCTCGGCAGCCCCCCCGGGGAGCTGTTTTTT	CASSPSLGSPPGELFF	TRBV9	NA	NA	TRBJ2-2
TGTGCCAGCAGTGAAGACTTTCTGGCTGTCAGTCGTACCTACGAGCAGTACTTC	CASSEDFLAVSRTYEQYF	TRBV6-1	NA	NA	TRBJ2-7
TGTGCTAGTGCCCTGGAGGGACTTACCTCTGAGCAGTTCTTC	CASALEGLTSEQFF	TRBV12-5	NA	few	TRBJ2-1